This is a list of T cell receptor beta chains from one sample in a study of neurological immune-mediated disorders. One entry per CDR3 protein results from TCRdb running MiXCR on the 5' RACE reads. The sample lists fewer than 75,000 distinct CDR3 sequences; roughly 4.3% were seen once. The sequenced sample was PBMCs. These TCRs come from a man aged 30-40 years with multiple sclerosis. CDR3s include the opening cysteine and the closing phenylalanine or tryptophan. The D gene is left open where the match is weak. Part of the rows lack a size; the others show once, few, many or a class for expanded clones.

>TRBJ2-2|few|TRBV20-1|TRBD1
CSASDNRGQGGELFF
TGCAGTGCTAGCGATAACAGGGGGCAGGGCGGGGAGCTGTTTTTT
>TRBJ1-1|NA|TRBV5-1|NA
CASSFTGLNTEAFF
TGCGCCAGCAGCTTTACAGGGTTAAACACTGAAGCTTTCTTT
>TRBJ1-1|NA|TRBV6-1|NA
CASSEFFGGYTEAFF
TGTGCCAGCAGTGAATTTTTTGGCGGATACACTGAAGCTTTCTTT
>TRBJ2-3|many|TRBV5-1|NA
CASSDQGADTQYF
TGCGCCAGCAGCGACCAGGGCGCAGATACGCAGTATTTT
>TRBJ1-2|many|TRBV5-1|TRBD1
CATRTGENYGYTF
TGCGCCACGAGGACAGGGGAAAACTATGGCTACACCTTC
>TRBJ1-1|many|TRBV6-6|NA
CASSLIRNTEAFF
TGTGCCAGCAGTTTAATAAGGAACACTGAAGCTTTCTTT
>TRBJ2-3|few|TRBV9|TRBD2
CASSVGGRGSTDTQYF
TGTGCCAGCAGCGTAGGCGGGCGGGGGAGCACAGATACGCAGTATTTT
>TRBJ2-7|many|TRBV2|TRBD2
CASSAGGRYEQYF
TGTGCCAGCAGCGCGGGGGGGCGGTACGAGCAGTACTTC
>TRBJ2-1|few|TRBV3-1|NA
CASSQVGTQSNEQFF
TGTGCCAGCAGCCAAGTAGGGACACAGAGCAATGAGCAGTTCTTC
>TRBJ1-1|few|TRBV5-1|NA
CASSLASGTEAFF
TGCGCCAGCAGCTTGGCATCGGGTACTGAAGCTTTCTTT
>TRBJ1-6|many|TRBV4-1|NA
CASSQEPGGYNSPLHF
TGCGCCAGCAGCCAAGAACCAGGAGGGTATAATTCACCCCTCCACTTT
>TRBJ2-2|many|TRBV7-2|NA
CASRNTGITGELFF
TGTGCCAGCAGGAATACAGGGATCACCGGGGAGCTGTTTTTT
>TRBJ2-7|many|TRBV4-1|NA
CASSQEGEYEQYF
TGCGCCAGCAGCCAAGAGGGAGAGTACGAGCAGTACTTC
>TRBJ2-3|many|TRBV12-3/TRBV12-4|NA
CASRRGGGTDTQYF
TGTGCCAGCAGAAGAGGGGGGGGCACAGATACGCAGTATTTT
>TRBJ2-4|many|TRBV20-1|NA
CSATDPYKNIQYF
TGCAGTGCCACCGACCCGTACAAAAACATTCAGTACTTC
>TRBJ1-4|NA|TRBV5-1|NA
CASSSGTVGEKLFF
TGCGCCAGCAGCTCCGGGACGGTGGGGGAAAAACTGTTTTTT
>TRBJ1-6|many|TRBV4-2|NA
CASSQVAGTTNSPLHF
TGTGCCAGCAGCCAAGTAGCCGGTACAACTAATTCACCCCTCCACTTT
>TRBJ2-2|many|TRBV9|NA
CASSVYSRPRELFF
TGTGCCAGCAGCGTATACTCCCGCCCCCGGGAGCTGTTTTTT
>TRBJ1-1|many|TRBV6-6|NA
CASTGTGNTEAFF
TGTGCCAGCACCGGGACGGGGAACACTGAAGCTTTCTTT
>TRBJ2-7|NA|TRBV18|NA
CASSPIRGGEQYF
TGTGCCAGCTCACCGATTAGGGGAGGCGAGCAGTACTTC
>TRBJ2-1|many|TRBV7-2|TRBD1
CASSLNSAGGDEQFF
TGTGCCAGCAGCTTAAATTCGGCAGGGGGAGATGAGCAGTTCTTC
>TRBJ2-6|many|TRBV28|NA
CASSYQGEANVLTF
TGTGCCAGCAGTTATCAGGGCGAGGCCAACGTCCTGACTTTC
>TRBJ2-1|NA|TRBV7-2|NA
CASRRGTDEQFF
TGTGCCAGCCGTCGCGGGACCGATGAGCAGTTCTTC
>TRBJ2-5|NA|TRBV5-4|NA
CASTNGETEETQYF
TGTGCCAGCACAAATGGGGAGACGGAAGAGACCCAGTACTTC
>TRBJ2-7|many|TRBV4-1|TRBD2
CASSQGVLAGTYEQYF
TGCGCCAGCAGCCAAGGTGTACTAGCGGGGACCTACGAGCAGTACTTC
>TRBJ2-7|many|TRBV5-1|NA
CASSPGAAGTYSYEQYF
TGCGCCAGCAGCCCGGGGGCGGCGGGGACTTACTCCTACGAGCAGTACTTC
>TRBJ2-1|many|TRBV20-1|NA
CSALGYNEQFF
TGCAGTGCCCTAGGGTACAATGAGCAGTTCTTC
>TRBJ1-1|many|TRBV18|NA
CASSPDWAGPNTEAFF
TGTGCCAGCTCACCAGACTGGGCAGGGCCGAACACTGAAGCTTTCTTT
>TRBJ2-2|many|TRBV4-1|NA
CASSQVGGQGGELFF
TGCGCCAGCAGCCAAGTCGGGGGTCAGGGCGGGGAGCTGTTTTTT
>TRBJ1-2|many|TRBV9|TRBD1
CASSVTGTGANYGYTF
TGTGCCAGCAGCGTGACTGGGACAGGGGCTAACTATGGCTACACCTTC
>TRBJ1-1|NA|TRBV27|NA
CASSFGVHEAFF
TGTGCCAGCAGTTTTGGGGTACATGAAGCTTTCTTT
>TRBJ1-1|few|TRBV6-1|NA
CASSARIQGPLNTEAFF
TGTGCCAGCAGTGCGAGGATACAGGGTCCCCTGAACACTGAAGCTTTCTTT
>TRBJ2-2|few|TRBV29-1|NA
CSAGRVEDTGELFF
TGCAGCGCCGGCAGGGTCGAAGACACCGGGGAGCTGTTTTTT
>TRBJ2-4|many|TRBV20-1|NA
CSATDRTDIQYF
TGCAGTGCAACAGACAGGACGGACATTCAGTACTTC
>TRBJ1-3|many|TRBV12-3/TRBV12-4|NA
CASSIQTSGNTIYF
TGTGCCAGCTCTATACAGACCTCTGGAAACACCATATATTTT
>TRBJ2-5|many|TRBV12-3/TRBV12-4|TRBD1
CASTSRGQGAETQYF
TGTGCCAGCACCTCCCGGGGACAGGGAGCAGAGACCCAGTACTTC
>TRBJ1-1|many|TRBV29-1|NA
CSVIREGENTEAFF
TGCAGCGTGATAAGAGAAGGCGAGAACACTGAAGCTTTCTTT
>TRBJ1-1|few|TRBV7-2|TRBD1
CASSVRGEWTEAFF
TGTGCCAGCAGCGTCAGGGGGGAATGGACTGAAGCTTTCTTT
>TRBJ1-1|many|TRBV10-3|NA
CAISEKLGGMNTEAFF
TGTGCCATCAGTGAGAAGTTGGGGGGGATGAACACTGAAGCTTTCTTT
>TRBJ1-5|many|TRBV10-3|TRBD1
CAISERGLEPQHF
TGTGCCATCAGTGAGAGGGGGCTGGAGCCCCAGCATTTT
>TRBJ2-3|many|TRBV20-1|NA
CSASAPRSSRSTDTQYF
TGCAGTGCTAGTGCGCCGAGGTCGTCTAGAAGCACAGATACGCAGTATTTT
>TRBJ2-1|many|TRBV5-1|TRBD1
CASSLQGALVEQFF
TGCGCCAGCAGCTTACAGGGGGCCCTTGTTGAGCAGTTCTTC
>TRBJ2-3|many|TRBV10-3|NA
CAISESVGYRSTDTQYF
TGTGCCATCAGTGAGAGTGTTGGCTACCGTAGCACAGATACGCAGTATTTT
>TRBJ2-1|few|TRBV5-1|TRBD2
CASSPLSGGSSYNEQFF
TGCGCCAGCAGCCCGCTTAGCGGGGGGAGCTCCTACAATGAGCAGTTCTTC
>TRBJ1-1|NA|TRBV7-8|NA
CASSLARLNTEAFF
TGTGCCAGCAGCTTAGCGCGTTTGAACACTGAAGCTTTCTTT
>TRBJ2-4|NA|TRBV5-1|NA
CASSLGPSDQGGNIQYF
TGCGCCAGCAGCTTGGGGCCCTCTGACCAAGGAGGAAACATTCAGTACTTC
>TRBJ1-2|many|TRBV6-5|TRBD1
CASTLDRSYGYTF
TGTGCCAGCACCCTGGACAGGTCCTATGGCTACACCTTC
>TRBJ2-3|many|TRBV12-3/TRBV12-4|NA
CASSPTDTQYF
TGTGCCAGCAGCCCCACAGATACGCAGTATTTT
>TRBJ2-3|few|TRBV11-2|NA
CASSLRDFASTDTQYF
TGTGCCAGCAGCTTGCGGGACTTCGCTAGCACAGATACGCAGTATTTT
>TRBJ2-3|NA|TRBV29-1|NA
CSVRVGDTRYF
TGCAGCGTTCGGGTGGGAGATACGCGGTATTTT
>TRBJ2-2|NA|TRBV7-2|TRBD2
CASSRLAAKGAGELFF
TGTGCCAGCAGCCGACTAGCGGCGAAGGGGGCCGGGGAGCTGTTTTTT
>TRBJ2-2|NA|TRBV5-1|NA
CASSSQTGYTGELFF
TGCGCCAGCAGCTCCCAAACAGGGTACACCGGGGAGCTGTTTTTT
>TRBJ1-3|many|TRBV9|TRBD1
CASRAGQSTSGNTIYF
TGTGCCAGCAGAGCGGGACAGTCAACGTCTGGAAACACCATATATTTT
>TRBJ2-1|many|TRBV20-1|NA
CSARGEQGVFHNEQFF
TGCAGTGCTAGAGGGGAACAGGGAGTCTTTCACAATGAGCAGTTCTTC
>TRBJ2-3|many|TRBV4-1|NA
CASSQASRPGRGTDTQYF
TGCGCCAGCAGCCAAGCCTCGCGCCCCGGTCGGGGCACAGATACGCAGTATTTT
>TRBJ2-1|many|TRBV4-1|TRBD1
CASSHTGQGYNEQFF
TGCGCCAGCAGCCATACGGGACAGGGTTACAATGAGCAGTTCTTC
>TRBJ2-5|medium-sized|TRBV20-1|TRBD2
CSARSLAGRGETQYF
TGCAGTGCTAGAAGCCTAGCGGGCCGAGGAGAGACCCAGTACTTC
>TRBJ1-1|NA|TRBV4-1|NA
CASSQGQNTEAFF
TGCGCCAGCAGCCAAGGACAGAACACTGAAGCTTTCTTT
>TRBJ2-5|many|TRBV7-9|TRBD2
CASSASSGGSQETQYF
TGTGCCAGCAGCGCCTCTAGCGGGGGATCCCAAGAGACCCAGTACTTC